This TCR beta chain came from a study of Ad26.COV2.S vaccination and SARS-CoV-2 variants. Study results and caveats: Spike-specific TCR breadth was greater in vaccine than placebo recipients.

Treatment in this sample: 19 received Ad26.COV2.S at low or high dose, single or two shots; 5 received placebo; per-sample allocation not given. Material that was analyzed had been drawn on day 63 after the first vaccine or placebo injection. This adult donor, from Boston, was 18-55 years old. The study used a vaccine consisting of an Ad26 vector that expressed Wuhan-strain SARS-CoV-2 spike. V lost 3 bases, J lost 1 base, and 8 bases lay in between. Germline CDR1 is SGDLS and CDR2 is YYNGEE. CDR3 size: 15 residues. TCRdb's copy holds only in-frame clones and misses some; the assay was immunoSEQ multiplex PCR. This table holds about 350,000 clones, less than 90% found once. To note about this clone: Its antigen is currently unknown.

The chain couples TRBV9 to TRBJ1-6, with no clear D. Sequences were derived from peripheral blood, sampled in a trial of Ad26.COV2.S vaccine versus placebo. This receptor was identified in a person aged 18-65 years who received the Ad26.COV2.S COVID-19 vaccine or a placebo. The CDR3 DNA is TGTGCCAGCAGCGCGGAGGGTTCCTATAATTCACCCCTCCACTTT. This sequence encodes CASSAEGSYNSPLHF. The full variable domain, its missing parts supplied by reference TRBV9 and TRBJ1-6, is DSGVTQTPKHLITATGQRVTLRCSPRSGDLSVYWYQQSLDQGLQFLIQYYNGEERAKGNILERFSAQQFPDLHSELNLSSLELGDSALYFCASSAEGSYNSPLHFGNGTRLTVT.